The present TCR beta chain was sequenced within a study of blood T cell repertoires in COVID-19. Here immunoSEQ multiplex PCR was the method, and the copy in TCRdb shows in-frame clones only, minus some. This sample has 100,000 to 150,000 clones, with around 81% found just once. CDR1 MDHEN and CDR2 SYDVKM come from the germline V gene. The trim removed 2 bases at V and 8 bases at J, leaving 6 bases unmatched. This CDR3 is built from 14 residues. This chain connects TRBV28 to TRBJ1-2; TRBD1 matches at 9 bases. Sequenced sample: peripheral blood. The receptor's source is a woman between 50 and 59 years old with acute or convalescent COVID-19. DNA for the CDR3: TGTGCCAGCAGTTTACCGGGACAGGGCCAAGGCTACACCTTC. Amino acid sequence: CASSLPGQGQGYTF.